The T cell receptor beta chain described here comes from a study of blood T cell repertoires in COVID-19. Study-level background: The study drew acute and convalescent COVID-19 samples from the United States, Italy and Spain. T cells, B-cell-depleted T cells, or PBMCs provided the cDNA or gDNA that served as material.

Per the germline V gene, CDR1 is SGHVS and CDR2 is FNYEAQ. V was shortened by 0 bases and J by 8 bases, with 14 bases between the two germline ends. There are 15 residues in the CDR3. This clone appeared a few times. Authors' analysis steps: Using reference gene primer amplification, nucleated cell counts were estimated. This table comes from immunoSEQ multiplex PCR, and its TCRdb copy is limited to in-frame clones, with some not included. The V and J calls and clone size come from that table; D and trimming were worked out from the DNA. This table has about 92,000 clones, roughly 70% appearing once. The chain carries TRBV7-6 and TRBJ2-1, with D perhaps matching TRBD2 (6 bases). Material: peripheral blood. This clonotype originated in a woman in her sixties in a cohort sampled during active or convalescent COVID-19. The CDR3: CASSLAGGDWDEQFF. Here the CDR3 DNA reads TGTGCCAGCAGCTTAGCGGGCGGGGATTGGGATGAGCAGTTCTTC.